The present T cell receptor (beta chain) was sequenced within a study of CXCR3-negative and CXCR3-positive naive CD8 T cells. Germline CDR1 is MNHEY and CDR2 is SVGAGI. This CDR3 spans 16 amino acids. UMI-labeled 5' RACE yielded the TRB cDNA libraries. TCRdb re-analyzed the 5' RACE reads; it lists each CDR3 protein once, without DNA. Its table records about 120,000 distinct CDR3 sequences. Points on this clonotype: The antigen is not known.

Notes on the study in general: TRB CDR3 properties were used to infer TCR strength, and surface CD5 was comparable between naive subsets.

Sequencing was performed on naive CXCR3- CD8+ T cells from blood. Described subset: CD45RO-CCR7+CD27+CD95- naive CD8+ T cells lacking CXCR3 (TNR3-). V is TRBV6-5 and J is TRBJ1-1. The TCR originated in a human donor in good health. Some clones in this sample may be carry-over from other donors' samples. The CDR3 reads CASSYSNLVWGTEAFF.